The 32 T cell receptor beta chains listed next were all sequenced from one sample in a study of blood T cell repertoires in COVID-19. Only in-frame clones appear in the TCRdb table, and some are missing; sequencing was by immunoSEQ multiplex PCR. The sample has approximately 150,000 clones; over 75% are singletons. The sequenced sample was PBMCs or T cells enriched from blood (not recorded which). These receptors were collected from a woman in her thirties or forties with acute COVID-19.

The CDR3, as DNA: TGCGCCAGCAGTCAAGACAACAGGGTTGGCCAAACCTACGAGCAGTACGTC. Amino acid sequence: CASSQDNRVGQTYEQYV. The chain links TRBV23-1 to TRBJ2-7, with a weak D call TRBD1 (6 bases). TRBV23-1 is given ORF status, its function remaining uncertain. There are 17 residues in the CDR3. Trimming removed 2 bases at V and 2 bases at J, with 19 bases between.

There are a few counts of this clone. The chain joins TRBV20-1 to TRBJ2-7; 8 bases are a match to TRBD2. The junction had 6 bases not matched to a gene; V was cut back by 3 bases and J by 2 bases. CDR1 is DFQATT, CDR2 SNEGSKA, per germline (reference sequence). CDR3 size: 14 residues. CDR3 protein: CSASKSGGTYEQYF. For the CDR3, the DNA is TGCAGTGCTAGTAAATCGGGAGGGACCTACGAGCAGTACTTC.

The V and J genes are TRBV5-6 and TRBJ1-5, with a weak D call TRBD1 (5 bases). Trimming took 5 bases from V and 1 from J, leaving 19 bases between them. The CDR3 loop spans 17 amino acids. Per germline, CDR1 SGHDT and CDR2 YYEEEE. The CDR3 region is CASRRWRGSGSNQPQHF. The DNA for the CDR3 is TGTGCCAGCAGACGGTGGCGGGGGAGTGGGAGCAATCAGCCCCAGCATTTT.

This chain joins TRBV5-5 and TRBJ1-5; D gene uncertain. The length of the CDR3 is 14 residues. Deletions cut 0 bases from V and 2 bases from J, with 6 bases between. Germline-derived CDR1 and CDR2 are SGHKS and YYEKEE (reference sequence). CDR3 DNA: TGTGCCAGCAGCTTGGAGCACGGCAATCAGCCCCAGCATTTT. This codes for CASSLEHGNQPQHF.

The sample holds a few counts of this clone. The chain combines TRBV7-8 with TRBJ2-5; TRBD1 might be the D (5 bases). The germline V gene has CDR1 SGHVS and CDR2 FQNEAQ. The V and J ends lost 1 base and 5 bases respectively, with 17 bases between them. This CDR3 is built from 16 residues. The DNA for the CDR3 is TGTGCCAGCAGCTTAGAAACCACCCAGGGTAGGGAGACCCAGTACTTC. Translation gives CASSLETTQGRETQYF.

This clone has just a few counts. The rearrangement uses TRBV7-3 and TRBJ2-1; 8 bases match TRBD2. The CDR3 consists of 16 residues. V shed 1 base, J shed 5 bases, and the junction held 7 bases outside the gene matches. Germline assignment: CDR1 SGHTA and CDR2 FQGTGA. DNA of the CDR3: TGTGCCAGCAGCTTAAGTGGGCTAGCGGGTAACAATGAGCAGTTCTTC. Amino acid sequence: CASSLSGLAGNNEQFF.

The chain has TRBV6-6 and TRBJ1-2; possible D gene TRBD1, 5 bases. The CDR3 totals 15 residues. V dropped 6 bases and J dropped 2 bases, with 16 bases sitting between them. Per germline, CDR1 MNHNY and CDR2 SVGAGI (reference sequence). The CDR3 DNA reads TGTGCCAGCAGCCCACCGGGGGGTAGGAACTATGGCTACACCTTC. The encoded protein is CASSPPGGRNYGYTF.

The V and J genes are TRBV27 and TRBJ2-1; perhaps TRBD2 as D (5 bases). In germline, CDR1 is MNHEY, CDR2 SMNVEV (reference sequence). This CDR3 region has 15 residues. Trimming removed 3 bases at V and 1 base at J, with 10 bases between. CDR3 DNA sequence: TGTGCCAGCAGTTTGAAGGGAGATTCCTACAATGAGCAGTTCTTC. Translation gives CASSLKGDSYNEQFF.

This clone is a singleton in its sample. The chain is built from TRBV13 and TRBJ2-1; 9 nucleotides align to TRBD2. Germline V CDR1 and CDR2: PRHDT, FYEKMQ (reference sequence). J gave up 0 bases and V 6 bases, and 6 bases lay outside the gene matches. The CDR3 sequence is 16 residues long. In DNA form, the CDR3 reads TGTGCCAGCAGATTTAGCGGGAGTGTCTCCTACAATGAGCAGTTCTTC. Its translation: CASRFSGSVSYNEQFF. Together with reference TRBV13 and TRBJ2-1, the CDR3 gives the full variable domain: AAGVIQSPRHLIKEKRETATLKCYPIPRHDTVYWYQQGPGQDPQFLISFYEKMQSDKGSIPDRFSAQQFSDYHSELNMSSLELGDSALYFCASRFSGSVSYNEQFFGPGTRLTVL.

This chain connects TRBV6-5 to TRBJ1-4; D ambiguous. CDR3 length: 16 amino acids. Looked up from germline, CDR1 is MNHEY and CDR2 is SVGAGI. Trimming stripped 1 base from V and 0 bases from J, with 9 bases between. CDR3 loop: CASSYYPGPTNEKLFF. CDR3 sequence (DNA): TGTGCCAGCAGTTACTACCCTGGCCCAACTAATGAAAAACTGTTTTTT.

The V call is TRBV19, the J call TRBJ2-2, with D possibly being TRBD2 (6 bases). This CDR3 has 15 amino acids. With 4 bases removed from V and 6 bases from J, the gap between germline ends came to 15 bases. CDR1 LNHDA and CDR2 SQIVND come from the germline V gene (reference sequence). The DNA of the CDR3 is TGTGCCAGTAGTAATCCCGGGAGATCGGCCGGGGAGCTGTTTTTT. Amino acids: CASSNPGRSAGELFF.

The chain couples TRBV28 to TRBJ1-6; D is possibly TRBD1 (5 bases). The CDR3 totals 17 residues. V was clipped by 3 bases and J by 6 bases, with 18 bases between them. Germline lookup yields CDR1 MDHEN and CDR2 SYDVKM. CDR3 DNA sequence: TGTGCCAGCAGTTTCCCAGGGTTGGACAATTCTAATTCACCCCTCCACTTT. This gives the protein CASSFPGLDNSNSPLHF.

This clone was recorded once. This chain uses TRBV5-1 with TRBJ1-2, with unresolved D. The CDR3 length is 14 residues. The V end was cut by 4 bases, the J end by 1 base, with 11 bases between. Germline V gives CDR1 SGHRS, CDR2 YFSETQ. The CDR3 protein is CASSETGINYGYTF. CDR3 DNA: TGCGCCAGCAGCGAAACCGGGATTAACTATGGCTACACCTTC.

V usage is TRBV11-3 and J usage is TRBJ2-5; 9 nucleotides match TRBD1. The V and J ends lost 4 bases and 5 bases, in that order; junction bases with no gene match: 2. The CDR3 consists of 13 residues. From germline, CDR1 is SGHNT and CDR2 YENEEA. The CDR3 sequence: CASSWGQGETQYF. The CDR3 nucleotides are TGTGCCAGCAGCTGGGGACAGGGTGAGACCCAGTACTTC.

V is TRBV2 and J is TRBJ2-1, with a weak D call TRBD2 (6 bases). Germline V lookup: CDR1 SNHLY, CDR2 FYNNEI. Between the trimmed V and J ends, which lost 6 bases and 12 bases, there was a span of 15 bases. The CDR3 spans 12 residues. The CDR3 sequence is CASRVVGGVQFF. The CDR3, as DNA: TGTGCCAGCAGAGTTGTAGGCGGGGTGCAGTTCTTC.

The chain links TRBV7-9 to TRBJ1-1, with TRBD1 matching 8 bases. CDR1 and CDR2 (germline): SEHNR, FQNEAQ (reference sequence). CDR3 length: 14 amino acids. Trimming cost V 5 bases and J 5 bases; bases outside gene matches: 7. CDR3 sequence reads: CASSSGQGWTEAFF. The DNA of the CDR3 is TGTGCCAGCAGCAGTGGACAGGGATGGACTGAAGCTTTCTTT.

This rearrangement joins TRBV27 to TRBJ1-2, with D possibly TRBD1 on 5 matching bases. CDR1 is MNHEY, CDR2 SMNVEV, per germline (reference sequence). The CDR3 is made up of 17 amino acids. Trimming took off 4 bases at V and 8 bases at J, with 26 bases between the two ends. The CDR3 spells CASSSSLQVAMIAGYTF. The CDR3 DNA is TGTGCCAGCAGTTCCTCCCTACAGGTCGCAATGATAGCCGGCTACACCTTC.

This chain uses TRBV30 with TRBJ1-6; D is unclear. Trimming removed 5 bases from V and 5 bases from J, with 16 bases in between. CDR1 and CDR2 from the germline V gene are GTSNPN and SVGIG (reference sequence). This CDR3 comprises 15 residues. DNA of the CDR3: TGTGCCTGGGGATTAGGAGGAACCGATAATTCACCCCTCCACTTT. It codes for CAWGLGGTDNSPLHF.

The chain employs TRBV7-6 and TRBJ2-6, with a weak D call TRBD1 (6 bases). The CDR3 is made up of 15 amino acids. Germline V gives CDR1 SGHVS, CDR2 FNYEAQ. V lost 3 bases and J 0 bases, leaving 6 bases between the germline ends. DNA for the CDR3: TGTGCCAGCAGCTTGGGGGCCTCTGGGGCCAACGTCCTGACTTTC. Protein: CASSLGASGANVLTF.

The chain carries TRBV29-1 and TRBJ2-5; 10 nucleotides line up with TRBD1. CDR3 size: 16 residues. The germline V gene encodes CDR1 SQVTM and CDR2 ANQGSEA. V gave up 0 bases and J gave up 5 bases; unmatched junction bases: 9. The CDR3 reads CSVEDPGGTGDETQYF. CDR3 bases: TGCAGCGTTGAAGATCCGGGCGGGACAGGGGACGAGACCCAGTACTTC.

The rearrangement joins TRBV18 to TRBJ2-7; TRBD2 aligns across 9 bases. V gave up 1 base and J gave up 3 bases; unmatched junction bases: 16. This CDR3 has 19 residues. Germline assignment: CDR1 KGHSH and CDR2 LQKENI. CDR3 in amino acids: CASSPRGVAGVFRNYEQYF. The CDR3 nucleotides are TGTGCCAGCTCACCACGCGGGGTAGCGGGAGTCTTTCGGAACTACGAGCAGTACTTC.

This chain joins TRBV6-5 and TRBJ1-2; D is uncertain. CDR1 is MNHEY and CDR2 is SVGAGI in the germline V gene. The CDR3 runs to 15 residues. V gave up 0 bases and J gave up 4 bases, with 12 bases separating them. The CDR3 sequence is CASSYSQLQVYGYTF. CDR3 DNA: TGTGCCAGCAGTTACTCACAGCTTCAGGTCTATGGCTACACCTTC.

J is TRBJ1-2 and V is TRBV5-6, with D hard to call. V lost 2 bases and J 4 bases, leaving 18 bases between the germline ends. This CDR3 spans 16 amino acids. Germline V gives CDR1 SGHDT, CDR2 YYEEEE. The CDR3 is CASSLTGLSAGYGYTF. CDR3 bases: TGTGCCAGCAGCTTAACCGGACTCTCGGCGGGCTATGGCTACACCTTC.

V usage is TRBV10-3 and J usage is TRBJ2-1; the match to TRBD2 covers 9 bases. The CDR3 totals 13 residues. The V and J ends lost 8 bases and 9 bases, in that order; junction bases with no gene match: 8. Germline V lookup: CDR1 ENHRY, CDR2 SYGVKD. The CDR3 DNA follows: TGTGCCATCTCCCCCGTGACTAGCGGTGAGCAGTTCTTC. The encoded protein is CAISPVTSGEQFF.

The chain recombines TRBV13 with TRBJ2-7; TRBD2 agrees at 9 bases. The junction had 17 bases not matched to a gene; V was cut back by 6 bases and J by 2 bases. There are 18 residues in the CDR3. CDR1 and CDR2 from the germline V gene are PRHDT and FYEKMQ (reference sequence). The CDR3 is CASRLSSSSGDNPYEQYF. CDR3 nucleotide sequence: TGTGCCAGCAGACTCTCCTCTTCTAGCGGGGATAATCCCTACGAGCAGTACTTC.

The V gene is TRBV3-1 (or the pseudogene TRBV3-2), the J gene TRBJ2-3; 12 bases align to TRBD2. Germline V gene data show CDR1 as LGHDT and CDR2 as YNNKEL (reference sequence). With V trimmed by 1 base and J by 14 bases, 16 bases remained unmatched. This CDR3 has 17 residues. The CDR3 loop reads CASSQVRLSSGRASLYF. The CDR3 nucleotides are TGTGCCAGCAGCCAAGTTCGTCTTTCTAGCGGGAGGGCCTCATTGTATTTT.

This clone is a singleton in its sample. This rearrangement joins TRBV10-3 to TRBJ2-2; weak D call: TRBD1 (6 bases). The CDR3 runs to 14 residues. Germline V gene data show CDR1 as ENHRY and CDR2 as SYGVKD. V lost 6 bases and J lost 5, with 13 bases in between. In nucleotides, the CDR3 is TGTGCCATCAGCAGGGGAAGCGGAACCGGGGAGCTGTTTTTT. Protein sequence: CAISRGSGTGELFF.

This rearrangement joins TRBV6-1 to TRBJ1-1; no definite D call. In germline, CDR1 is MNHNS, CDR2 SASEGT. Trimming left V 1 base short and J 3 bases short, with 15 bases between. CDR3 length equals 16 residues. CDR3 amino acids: CASSEDSYLLDTEAFF. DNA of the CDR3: TGTGCCAGCAGTGAAGACAGTTATCTTTTAGACACTGAAGCTTTCTTT.

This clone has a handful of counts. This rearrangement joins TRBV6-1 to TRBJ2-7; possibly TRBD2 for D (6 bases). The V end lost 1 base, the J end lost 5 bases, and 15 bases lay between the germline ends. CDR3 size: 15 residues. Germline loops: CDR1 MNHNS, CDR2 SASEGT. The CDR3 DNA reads TGTGCCAGCAGTGAAGAGGAGGGGCGCGACGACGAGCAGTACTTC. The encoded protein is CASSEEEGRDDEQYF.

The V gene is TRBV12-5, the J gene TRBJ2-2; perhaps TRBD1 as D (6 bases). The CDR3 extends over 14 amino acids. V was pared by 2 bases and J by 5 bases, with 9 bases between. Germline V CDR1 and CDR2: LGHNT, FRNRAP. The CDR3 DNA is TGTGCTAGTGGTTTGTATCAGGGGACCGGGGAGCTGTTTTTT. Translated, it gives CASGLYQGTGELFF.

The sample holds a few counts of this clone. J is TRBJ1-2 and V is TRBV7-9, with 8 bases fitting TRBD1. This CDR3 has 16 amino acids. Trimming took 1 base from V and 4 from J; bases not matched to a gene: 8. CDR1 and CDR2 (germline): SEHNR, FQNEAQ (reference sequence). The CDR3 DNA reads TGTGCCAGCAGCTTAGGGTTGCGGGGACAGGTCTATGGCTACACCTTC. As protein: CASSLGLRGQVYGYTF.

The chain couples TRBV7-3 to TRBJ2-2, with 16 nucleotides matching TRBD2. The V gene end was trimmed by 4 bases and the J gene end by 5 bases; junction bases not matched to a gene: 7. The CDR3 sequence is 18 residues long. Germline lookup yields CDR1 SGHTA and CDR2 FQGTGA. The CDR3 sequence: CASSSGTSGRARTGELFF. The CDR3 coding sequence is TGTGCCAGCAGCTCTGGGACTAGCGGGAGGGCCCGAACCGGGGAGCTGTTTTTT.